The clone carrying this TCR beta chain was observed many times. The antigen remains undetermined. This sample is part of a study of prognosis after radiotherapy for stage I lung cancer. Study details: The patient group consisted of 13 men and 6 women whose ages spanned 53 to 84, median around 74 years. Regarding the study as a whole: The authors did not determine whether the expanded TCR clones were tumor-specific. After stereotactic body radiation therapy, unique TCR clone counts dropped from a median of around 9,500 to 6,500.

Germline CDR1 reads DFQATT; CDR2 reads SNEGSKA (reference sequence). The CDR3 consists of 14 residues. The V and J ends lost 2 bases and 0 bases respectively, with 10 bases between them. TCR beta CDR3 amplification from genomic DNA was performed by two-round multiplex PCR. During first-round PCR, primers specific to each TRBV and TRBJ gene were used. TCRdb used MiXCR to reprocess the multiplex PCR reads, holding one entry per CDR3 protein. The sample has 50,000 to 75,000 distinct CDR3 sequences, about a quarter seen once; the top ten hold around 6.9%. This TCR was recovered from a donor aged 50 or older with non-small cell lung cancer. The sample was PBMCs, taken before or after stereotactic body radiation therapy (not recorded which). This chain joins TRBV20-1 and TRBJ1-1; D gene ambiguous. The CDR3 loop reads CSARPWSMNTEAFF. The DNA for the CDR3 is TGCAGTGCTAGACCTTGGAGCATGAACACTGAAGCTTTCTTT.